This TCR beta chain was identified during a study of T-cell memory formation after mild COVID-19. TCRdb passed the 5' RACE reads through MiXCR, listing each CDR3 protein once. This table holds 250,000 to 350,000 distinct CDR3 sequences, just under 20% found once. Germline V gene lookup returns CDR1 SGHRS and CDR2 YFSETQ. The V and J ends lost 3 bases and 1 base respectively, with 10 bases between them. This CDR3 has 14 residues. The sequence derives from a man younger than 35 who had mild COVID-19 (a few samples of this study predate the infection). Cell type and time point are not known. The sample comprised PBMCs or a T cell subset sorted from them (not recorded which). The chain couples TRBV5-1 to TRBJ1-1; D might be TRBD1 (5 bases). The CDR3 is CASSWGSGNTEAFF. The CDR3 nucleotides are TGCGCCAGCAGCTGGGGGTCGGGGAACACTGAAGCTTTCTTT.